What follows describes a single TCR beta chain. The data derive from a study of OX40 agonist ivuxolimab in advanced cancers. Looking at the study overall: Patients in the trial were receiving intravenous ivuxolimab every 2 weeks, at doses of 0.01 to 10 mg/kg. People who had prior anti-PD-1, anti-PD-L1 or anti-CTLA-4 therapy could take part, and around 39% had some. Among those treated, three patients had partial responses, one with hepatocellular carcinoma and two with cutaneous melanoma.

Blood samples were obtained at baseline, cycle 4 day 1, and cycle 7 day 1. The V end lost 1 base, the J end lost 0 bases, and 6 bases lay between the germline ends. The germline gives CDR1 SGHTA, CDR2 FQGNSA. This CDR3 region has 15 residues. Here immunoSEQ multiplex PCR was the method, and the copy in TCRdb shows in-frame clones only, minus some. The data show about 68,000 clones, 84% seen once. The sequence derives from an adult with an advanced solid tumor such as melanoma, head and neck, liver or kidney cancer. The genes are TRBV7-2 and TRBJ1-4; a possible D gene is TRBD1 (5 bases). Sequenced here: CD4+ or CD8+ T cells sorted from blood, sampled in a trial of the OX40 agonist ivuxolimab. This CDR3 is CASSLEGPTNEKLFF. DNA for the CDR3: TGTGCCAGCAGCTTAGAGGGACCAACTAATGAAAAACTGTTTTTT. Based on the CDR3 plus reference TRBV7-2 and TRBJ1-4, the full variable domain is GAGVSQSPSNKVTEKGKDVELRCDPISGHTALYWYRQSLGQGLEFLIYFQGNSAPDKSGLPSDRFSAERTGGSVSTLTIQRTQQEDSAVYLCASSLEGPTNEKLFFGSGTQLSVL.